The clone carrying this T cell receptor (beta chain) was counted a single time. These data originate in a study of blood T cell repertoires in COVID-19. Data came from immunoSEQ multiplex PCR; TCRdb stores just in-frame clones and leaves some out. The table records over 150,000 clones, around 84% of them present only once. Trimming cost V 4 bases and J 0 bases, with 16 bases left between them. This CDR3 is built from 17 residues. The V gene's germline CDR1 is SGHRS and CDR2 YFSETQ. The sample consisted of PBMCs or T cells enriched from blood (not recorded which). The V and J genes are TRBV5-1 and TRBJ1-4; weak D call: TRBD1 (6 bases). This clonotype was obtained from a woman in her 30s who had recovered from COVID-19. The CDR3 protein is CASSMRGSYATNEKLFF. DNA for the CDR3: TGCGCCAGCAGCATGAGGGGGAGTTATGCAACTAATGAAAAACTGTTTTTT.